Here is one TCR beta chain with its context. Sequenced by immunoSEQ multiplex PCR; TCRdb stores in-frame clones only, minus some. The data show more than 250,000 clones, 70% to 90% seen once. The CDR3 covers 17 residues. V shed 2 bases and J 6 bases; nucleotides not matched to a gene: 4. The germline V gene has CDR1 SEHNR and CDR2 FQNEAQ (reference sequence). The source of the sample is a study of blood T cell repertoires in COVID-19. Sequencing was carried out using PBMCs or T cells enriched from blood (not recorded which). This receptor was identified in a woman in her thirties or forties who had recovered from COVID-19. This sequence joins TRBV7-9 and TRBJ2-1; 16 bases fit TRBD2. CDR3 region: CASSLWGTSGRANEQFF. CDR3 coding DNA: TGTGCCAGCAGCTTATGGGGGACTAGCGGGAGGGCCAATGAGCAGTTCTTC.